Each of the 27 T cell receptor beta chains below was sequenced from the same sample in a study of blood T cell repertoires in COVID-19. Method: immunoSEQ multiplex PCR; TCRdb's copy keeps in-frame clones and lacks some. Here the sample spans roughly 59,000 clones, roughly 80% being singletons. The sequencing sample was made of peripheral blood. The receptors stem from an elderly man with acute or convalescent COVID-19.

J is TRBJ2-2 and V is TRBV6-5; TRBD2 is a possible D gene (5 bases). Germline-derived CDR1 and CDR2 are MNHEY and SVGAGI. CDR3 length: 14 amino acids. With 4 bases removed from V and 5 bases from J, the gap between germline ends came to 11 bases. The CDR3 loop reads CASSFSLGTGELFF. CDR3 sequence (DNA): TGTGCCAGCAGTTTTTCACTAGGTACCGGGGAGCTGTTTTTT.

The rearrangement uses TRBV24-1 and TRBJ1-5; no definite D call. The CDR3 is 15 residues long. Germline V gene data show CDR1 as KGHDR and CDR2 as SFDVKD. Trimming removed 7 bases from V and 0 bases from J, with 12 bases in between. The DNA of the CDR3 is TGTGCCACCAGCCCTGAGAGTGCTAGCAATCAGCCCCAGCATTTT. Its protein product is CATSPESASNQPQHF.

The rearrangement joins TRBV4-2 to TRBJ2-5, with TRBD2 identical over 12 bases. Unmatched junction bases numbered 8, after V lost 4 bases and J lost 2 bases. This CDR3 has 17 residues. CDR1 and CDR2 from the germline V gene are LGHNA and YNFKEQ. CDR3 sequence reads: CASSLGWTSGEQETQYF. The CDR3 nucleotides are TGTGCCAGCAGCCTGGGATGGACTAGCGGGGAGCAAGAGACCCAGTACTTC.

The chain joins TRBV9 to TRBJ2-1; a possible D gene is TRBD1 (6 bases). This CDR3 is built from 13 residues. Trimming left V 0 bases short and J 10 bases short, with 11 bases between. The germline gives CDR1 SGDLS, CDR2 YYNGEE. The CDR3 loop is CASSVAGVGEQFF. The CDR3 DNA reads TGTGCCAGCAGCGTAGCAGGGGTTGGGGAGCAGTTCTTC.

This clone appeared once. The rearrangement links TRBV24-1 to TRBJ2-5; 9 nucleotides agree with TRBD1. The CDR3 contains 15 residues. Germline V lookup: CDR1 KGHDR, CDR2 SFDVKD. After removal of 7 bases from V and 4 bases from J, the junction contained 9 bases not matched to a gene. Here the CDR3 DNA reads TGTGCCACCAGCCAGGGACAGGGAGGAATAGAGACCCAGTACTTC. Translating gives CATSQGQGGIETQYF.

The chain links TRBV6-5 to TRBJ2-5, with 9 nucleotides matching TRBD2. Germline V lookup: CDR1 MNHEY, CDR2 SVGAGI. The CDR3 is 14 residues long. The V gene end was trimmed by 6 bases and the J gene end by 4 bases; junction bases not matched to a gene: 6. CDR3 in amino acids: CASRGGGVRETQYF. CDR3 nucleotides: TGTGCCAGCAGGGGCGGGGGGGTTAGAGAGACCCAGTACTTC.

This clone was detected only a few times. J is TRBJ1-4 and V is TRBV15; D remains ambiguous. The CDR3 is made up of 13 amino acids. The ends were cut back, 1 base at V and 5 bases at J, with 5 bases in the middle. The germline V gene has CDR1 LNHNV and CDR2 YYDKDF (reference sequence). This chain's CDR3 is CATSRGSNEKLFF. The CDR3 DNA sequence: TGTGCCACCAGCAGAGGTTCGAATGAAAAACTGTTTTTT.

V gene TRBV6-1 combines with J gene TRBJ1-3, with D possibly matching TRBD1 (6 bases). Deletions cut 4 bases from V and 4 bases from J, with 17 bases between. This CDR3 contains 16 residues. Per germline, CDR1 MNHNS and CDR2 SASEGT. The CDR3 reads CASSVSTGLFGNTIYF. CDR3 DNA sequence: TGTGCCAGCAGTGTATCAACAGGGCTTTTCGGAAACACCATATATTTT.

This chain links TRBV4-1 with TRBJ2-2; 7 bases fit TRBD1. This CDR3 contains 17 residues. CDR1 and CDR2 from the germline V gene are MGHRA and YSYEKL. V lost 4 bases, J lost 6 bases, and 14 bases stayed unmatched. The CDR3 DNA follows: TGCGCCAGCAGCCCCCAGGGACAGCGCGGTCGGGCCGGGGAGCTGTTTTTT. This translates into CASSPQGQRGRAGELFF.

The rearrangement links TRBV27 to TRBJ2-5, with TRBD2 matching 7 bases. The CDR3 totals 15 residues. The junction had 11 bases not matched to a gene; V was cut back by 5 bases and J by 5 bases. The V gene's germline CDR1 is MNHEY and CDR2 SMNVEV (reference sequence). The CDR3 protein is CASSPWSGERETQYF. Written as DNA, the CDR3 is TGTGCCAGCAGTCCCTGGAGCGGGGAGCGGGAGACCCAGTACTTC.

This chain links TRBV27 with TRBJ1-2; the D is unclear. V was shortened by 3 bases and J by 5 bases, with 16 bases between the two germline ends. Germline assignment: CDR1 MNHEY and CDR2 SMNVEV (reference sequence). The CDR3 spans 15 residues. Here the CDR3 reads CASSLGGLTPYGYTF. For the CDR3, the DNA is TGTGCCAGCAGTTTGGGAGGGCTAACCCCTTATGGCTACACCTTC.

This clone was observed once. This sequence joins TRBV4-1 and TRBJ2-1, with TRBD2 as a possible D gene (5 bases). Germline V gene data show CDR1 as MGHRA and CDR2 as YSYEKL. The CDR3 has 12 residues. Trimming removed 5 bases at V and 7 bases at J, with 9 bases between. CDR3 in DNA: TGCGCCAGCAGCAACACTAGAAATGAGCAGTTCTTC. Its protein product is CASSNTRNEQFF.

This chain links TRBV3-1 (or the pseudogene TRBV3-2) with TRBJ1-6, with TRBD1 matching 7 bases. Losses at the gene ends were 1 base for V and 17 bases for J; bases not matched to a gene: 8. The CDR3 spans 13 residues. Germline loops: CDR1 LGHDT, CDR2 YNNKEL (reference sequence). The CDR3: CASSQGGGTGVHF. DNA of the CDR3: TGTGCCAGCAGCCAAGGGGGCGGAACAGGGGTCCACTTT.

The chain is built from TRBV5-4 and TRBJ2-7; no definite D call. CDR3 length: 14 amino acids. Trimming pared 2 bases from V and 0 bases from J, leaving 9 bases between. Germline V gene sequence: CDR1 SGHNT, CDR2 YYREEE (reference sequence). The CDR3 sequence: CASSLGGSSYEQYF. The DNA for the CDR3 is TGTGCCAGCAGCTTAGGCGGAAGCTCCTACGAGCAGTACTTC.

V usage is TRBV27 and J usage is TRBJ1-2; tentative D call: TRBD1 (5 bases). V was shortened by 7 bases and J by 2 bases, with 17 bases between the two germline ends. CDR1 and CDR2 (germline): MNHEY, SMNVEV (reference sequence). This CDR3 is built from 15 residues. CDR3 residues: CASTPTGGTNYGYTF. The CDR3 nucleotides read TGTGCCAGCACCCCTACCGGGGGGACCAACTATGGCTACACCTTC.

J is TRBJ2-5 and V is TRBV30; 8 bases are a match to TRBD1. Germline lookup yields CDR1 GTSNPN and CDR2 SVGIG (reference sequence). The V and J ends lost 3 bases and 3 bases, in that order; junction bases with no gene match: 6. The CDR3 length is 14 residues. The CDR3 reads CAWSPGQVKETQYF. The CDR3 DNA reads as TGTGCCTGGAGCCCGGGACAGGTCAAAGAGACCCAGTACTTC.

The rearrangement uses TRBV3-1 (or the pseudogene TRBV3-2) and TRBJ2-2; 12 nucleotides line up with TRBD2. CDR1 and CDR2 (germline): LGHDT, YNNKEL (reference sequence). Germline trimming cut 4 bases from V and 5 bases from J; bases unmatched to any gene: 5. CDR3 length equals 16 residues. The CDR3 nucleotides are TGTGCCAGCAGCCCTTTGACTAGCGGGAGAACCGGGGAGCTGTTTTTT. This translates into CASSPLTSGRTGELFF.

This clone appeared a few times. The chain uses TRBV11-2 and TRBJ1-1; D ambiguous. The length of the CDR3 is 16 residues. CDR1 and CDR2 from the germline V gene are SGHAT and FQNNGV. The V and J ends lost 0 bases and 5 bases respectively, with 16 bases between them. In nucleotides, the CDR3 is TGTGCCAGCAGCTTAGAAGGATTCAACCTAGGAACTGAAGCTTTCTTT. Its translation: CASSLEGFNLGTEAFF.

V usage is TRBV2 and J usage is TRBJ1-4; the D is unclear. Germline V gives CDR1 SNHLY, CDR2 FYNNEI. The CDR3 extends over 13 amino acids. Trimming shortened V by 11 bases and J by 0 bases, and 10 bases separated the two germline ends. The CDR3 region is CAGNGATNEKLFF. Written as DNA, the CDR3 is TGTGCCGGCAACGGAGCAACTAATGAAAAACTGTTTTTT. The whole variable domain, remainder taken from reference TRBV2 and TRBJ1-4, is EPEVTQTPSHQVTQMGQEVILRCVPISNHLYFYWYRQILGQKVEFLVSFYNNEISEKSEIFDDQFSVERPDGSNFTLKIRSTKLEDSAMYFCAGNGATNEKLFFGSGTQLSVL.

In its sample, this clone was seen once. The V gene is TRBV11-3, the J gene TRBJ2-1, with 7 bases that match TRBD1. Germline V gives CDR1 SGHNT, CDR2 YENEEA. Trimming removed 5 bases from V and 5 bases from J; junction bases left unmatched: 3. The length of the CDR3 is 13 residues. CDR3: CASSPGQDNEQFF. CDR3 DNA sequence: TGTGCCAGCAGCCCCGGACAGGACAATGAGCAGTTCTTC.

The rearrangement uses TRBV29-1 and TRBJ2-3, with D uncertain. The germline V gene encodes CDR1 SQVTM and CDR2 ANQGSEA. The CDR3 has 13 residues. V lost 3 bases and J 2 bases, leaving 9 bases between the germline ends. CDR3: CSVDPGYTDTQYF. The CDR3, as DNA: TGCAGCGTTGATCCCGGGTACACAGATACGCAGTATTTT.

This chain joins TRBV12-5 and TRBJ1-5, with D perhaps matching TRBD1 (6 bases). V lost 6 bases to trimming and J lost 3 bases, with 15 bases between them. The CDR3 contains 15 residues. CDR1 is LGHNT and CDR2 is FRNRAP in the germline V gene. The CDR3 DNA sequence: TGTGCTAGTGGACCACCAGGACAGAACAATCAGCCCCAGCATTTT. This encodes CASGPPGQNNQPQHF. The entire variable domain, with the rest obtained from reference TRBV12-5 and TRBJ1-5, is as follows: DARVTQTPRHKVTEMGQEVTMRCQPILGHNTVFWYRQTMMQGLELLAYFRNRAPLDDSGMPKDRFSAEMPDATLATLKIQPSEPRDSAVYFCASGPPGQNNQPQHFGDGTRLSIL.

The gene calls are TRBV6-1 and TRBJ1-5, with a tentative D call TRBD1 (6 bases). The V and J ends lost 6 bases and 3 bases respectively, with 12 bases between them. The CDR3 covers 14 residues. CDR1 is MNHNS, CDR2 SASEGT, per germline. CDR3 coding DNA: TGTGCCAGCAGCGCCGGACAGACCAATCAGCCCCAGCATTTT. It is translated as CASSAGQTNQPQHF.

This clone showed up just a few times. The chain carries TRBV3-1 (or the pseudogene TRBV3-2) and TRBJ1-5; D is unclear. Germline V gene data show CDR1 as LGHDT and CDR2 as YNNKEL (reference sequence). The CDR3 extends over 14 amino acids. V gave up 5 bases and J gave up 1 base, with 9 bases separating them. The CDR3 bases are TGTGCCAGCAGCTCCGGTTGGAGCAATCAGCCCCAGCATTTT. Translation gives CASSSGWSNQPQHF.

This clone was counted a single time. This chain links TRBV9 with TRBJ2-7; TRBD1 might be the D (6 bases). The CDR3 loop spans 14 amino acids. V was trimmed by 0 bases and J by 5 bases, leaving 12 bases between them. Looked up from germline, CDR1 is SGDLS and CDR2 is YYNGEE. For the CDR3, the DNA is TGTGCCAGCAGCGTAGCCACAGGGCCAGACGAGCAGTACTTC. Its protein product is CASSVATGPDEQYF.

The gene calls are TRBV30 and TRBJ1-5; TRBD1 might be the D (5 bases). Germline V CDR1 and CDR2: GTSNPN, SVGIG (reference sequence). With 3 bases removed from V and 7 bases from J, the gap between germline ends came to 10 bases. The CDR3 consists of 12 residues. CDR3 amino acids: CAWRGEDQPQHF. CDR3 nucleotides: TGTGCCTGGAGGGGGGAGGACCAGCCCCAGCATTTT.

This chain connects TRBV5-1 to TRBJ2-7; the D gene is possibly TRBD2 (6 bases). Between the trimmed V and J ends, which lost 3 bases and 3 bases, there was a span of 16 bases. The CDR3 consists of 15 residues. Germline assignment: CDR1 SGHRS and CDR2 YFSETQ. This CDR3 is CASSSVAGSVYEQYF. The CDR3, as DNA: TGCGCCAGCAGCTCTGTGGCGGGGTCGGTCTACGAGCAGTACTTC.